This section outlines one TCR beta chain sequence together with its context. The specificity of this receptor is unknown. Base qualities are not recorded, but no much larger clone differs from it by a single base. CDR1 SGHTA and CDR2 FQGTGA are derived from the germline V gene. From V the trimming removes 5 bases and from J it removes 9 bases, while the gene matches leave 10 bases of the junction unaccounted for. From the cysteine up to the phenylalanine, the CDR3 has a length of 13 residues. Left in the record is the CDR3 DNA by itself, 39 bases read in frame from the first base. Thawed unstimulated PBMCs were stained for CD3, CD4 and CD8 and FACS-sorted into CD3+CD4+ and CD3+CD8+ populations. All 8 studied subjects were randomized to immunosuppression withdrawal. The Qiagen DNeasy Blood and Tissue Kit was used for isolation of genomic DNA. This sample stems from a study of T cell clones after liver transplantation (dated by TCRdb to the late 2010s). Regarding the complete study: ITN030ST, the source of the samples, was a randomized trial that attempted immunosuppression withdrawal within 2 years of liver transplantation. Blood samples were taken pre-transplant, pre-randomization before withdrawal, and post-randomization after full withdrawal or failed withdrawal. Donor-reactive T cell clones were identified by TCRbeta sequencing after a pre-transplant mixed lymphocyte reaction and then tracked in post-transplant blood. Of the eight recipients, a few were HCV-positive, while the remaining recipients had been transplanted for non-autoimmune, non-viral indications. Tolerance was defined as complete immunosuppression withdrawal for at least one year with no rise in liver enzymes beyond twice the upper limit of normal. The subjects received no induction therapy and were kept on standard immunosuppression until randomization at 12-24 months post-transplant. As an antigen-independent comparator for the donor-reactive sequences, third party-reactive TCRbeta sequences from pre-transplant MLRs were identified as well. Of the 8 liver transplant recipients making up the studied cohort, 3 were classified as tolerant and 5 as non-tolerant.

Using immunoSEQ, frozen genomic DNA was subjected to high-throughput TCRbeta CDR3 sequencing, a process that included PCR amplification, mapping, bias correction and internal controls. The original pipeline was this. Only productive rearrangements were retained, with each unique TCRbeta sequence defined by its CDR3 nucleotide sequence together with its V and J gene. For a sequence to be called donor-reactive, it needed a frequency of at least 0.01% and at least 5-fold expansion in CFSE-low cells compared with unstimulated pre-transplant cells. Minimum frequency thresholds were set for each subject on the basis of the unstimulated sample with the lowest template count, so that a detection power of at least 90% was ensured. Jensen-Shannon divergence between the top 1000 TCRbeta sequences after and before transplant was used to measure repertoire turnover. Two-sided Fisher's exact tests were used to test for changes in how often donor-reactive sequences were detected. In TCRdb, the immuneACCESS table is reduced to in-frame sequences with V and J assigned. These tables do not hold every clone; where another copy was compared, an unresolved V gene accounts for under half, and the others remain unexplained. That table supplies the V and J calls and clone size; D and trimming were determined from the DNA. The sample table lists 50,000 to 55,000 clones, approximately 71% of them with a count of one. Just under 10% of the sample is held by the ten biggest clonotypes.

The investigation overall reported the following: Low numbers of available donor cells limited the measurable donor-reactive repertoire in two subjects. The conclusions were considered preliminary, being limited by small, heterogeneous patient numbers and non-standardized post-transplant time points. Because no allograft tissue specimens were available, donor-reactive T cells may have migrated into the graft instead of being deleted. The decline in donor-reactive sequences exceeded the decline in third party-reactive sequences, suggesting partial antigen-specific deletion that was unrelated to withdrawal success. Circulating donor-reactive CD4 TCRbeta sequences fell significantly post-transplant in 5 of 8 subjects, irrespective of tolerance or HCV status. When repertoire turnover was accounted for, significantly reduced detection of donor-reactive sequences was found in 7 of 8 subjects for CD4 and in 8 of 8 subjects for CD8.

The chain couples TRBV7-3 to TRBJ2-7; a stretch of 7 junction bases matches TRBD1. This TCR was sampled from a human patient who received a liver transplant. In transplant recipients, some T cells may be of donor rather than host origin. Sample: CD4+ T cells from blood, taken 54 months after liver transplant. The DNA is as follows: TGTGCCAGCAGCCCCCGGACAGGAGGAGGGCAGTACTTC. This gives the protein CASSPRTGGGQYF.